The clone carrying this TCR beta chain was counted only a few times. Its ends do not fully match the called genes, so a read error is possible. Reasons for excluding patients were uncontrolled infection, other autoimmune disease, pregnancy or lactation. Clinicians diagnosed patients from clinical symptoms, serum thyroxine and TRAb, thyroid ultrasound and orbital computed tomography. The source of the PBMCs was approximately 9.5 ml of fresh peripheral blood. This sample is drawn from a study of T cells in Graves' hyperthyroidism and ophthalmopathy. Study context: The blood sample was taken at first diagnosis, before treatment began.

Germline V gives CDR1 MNHEY, CDR2 SMNVEV (reference sequence). This CDR3 has 14 amino acids. Amplified TCR beta CDR3 regions came from RNA transcripts. The primer set for the first-round RT-PCR of the TCR CDR3 was HTBI. TCRdb used MiXCR to reprocess the multiplex PCR reads, holding one entry per CDR3 protein. The data show about 350,000 distinct CDR3 sequences, about 15% seen once. The sequenced material came from blood. The clonotype originates from a woman aged 30 to 39 with Graves' hyperthyroidism. The chain employs TRBV27 and TRBJ2-1; 7 bases match TRBD2. Here the CDR3 DNA reads TGTGCCAGCAGTTTGCCGGGACTAATCAATGAGCAGCTCTTC. Amino acids: CASSLPGLINEQLF.